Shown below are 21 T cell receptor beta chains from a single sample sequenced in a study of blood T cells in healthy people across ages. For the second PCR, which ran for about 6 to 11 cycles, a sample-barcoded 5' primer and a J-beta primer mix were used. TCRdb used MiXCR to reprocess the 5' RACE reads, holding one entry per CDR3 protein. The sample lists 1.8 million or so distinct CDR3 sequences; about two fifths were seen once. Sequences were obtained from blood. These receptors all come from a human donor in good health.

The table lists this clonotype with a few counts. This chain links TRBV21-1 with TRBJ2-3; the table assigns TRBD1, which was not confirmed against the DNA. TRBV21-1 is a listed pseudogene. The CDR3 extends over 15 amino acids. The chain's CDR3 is CASSNSYDRGDTQYF. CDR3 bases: TGTGCCAGCAGCAACTCCTACGACAGAGGGGATACGCAGTATTTT.

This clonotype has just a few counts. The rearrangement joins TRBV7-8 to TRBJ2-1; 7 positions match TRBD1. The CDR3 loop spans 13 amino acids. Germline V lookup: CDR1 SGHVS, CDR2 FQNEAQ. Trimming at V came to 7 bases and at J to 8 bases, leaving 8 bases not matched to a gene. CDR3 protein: CASTRGQRHEQFF. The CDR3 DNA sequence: TGTGCCAGCACCCGGGGACAGCGTCATGAGCAGTTCTTC.

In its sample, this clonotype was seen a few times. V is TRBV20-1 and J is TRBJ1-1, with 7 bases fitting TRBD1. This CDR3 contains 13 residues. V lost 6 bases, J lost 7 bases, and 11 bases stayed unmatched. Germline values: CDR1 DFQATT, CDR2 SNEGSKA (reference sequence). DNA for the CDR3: TGCAGTGCCCCCCGAGACAGGGCCCATGAAGCTTTCTTT. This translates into CSAPRDRAHEAFF.

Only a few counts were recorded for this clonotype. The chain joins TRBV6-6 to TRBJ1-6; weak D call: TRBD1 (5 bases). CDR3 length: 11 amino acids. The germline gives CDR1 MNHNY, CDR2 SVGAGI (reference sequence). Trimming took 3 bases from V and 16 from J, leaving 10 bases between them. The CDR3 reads CASSYGAELHF. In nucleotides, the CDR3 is TGTGCCAGCAGTTATGGGGCAGAGCTCCACTTT.

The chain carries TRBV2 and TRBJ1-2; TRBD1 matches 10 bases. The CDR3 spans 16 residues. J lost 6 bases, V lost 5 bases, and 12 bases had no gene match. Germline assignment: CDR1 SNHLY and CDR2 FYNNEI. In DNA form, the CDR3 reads TGTGCCAGCAGTCGAACGACAGGGGGCGATAGGAATGGCTACACCTTC. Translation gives CASSRTTGGDRNGYTF. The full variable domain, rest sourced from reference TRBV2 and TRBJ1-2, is EPEVTQTPSHQVTQMGQEVILRCVPISNHLYFYWYRQILGQKVEFLVSFYNNEISEKSEIFDDQFSVERPDGSNFTLKIRSTKLEDSAMYFCASSRTTGGDRNGYTFGSGTRLTVV.

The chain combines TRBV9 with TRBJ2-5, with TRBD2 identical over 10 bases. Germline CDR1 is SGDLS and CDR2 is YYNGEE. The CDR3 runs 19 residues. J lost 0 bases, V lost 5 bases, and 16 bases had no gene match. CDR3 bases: TGTGCCAGCAGTGAGACCCGGCTAGCGGGGGCCCAGTACCAAGAGACCCAGTACTTC. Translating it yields CASSETRLAGAQYQETQYF.

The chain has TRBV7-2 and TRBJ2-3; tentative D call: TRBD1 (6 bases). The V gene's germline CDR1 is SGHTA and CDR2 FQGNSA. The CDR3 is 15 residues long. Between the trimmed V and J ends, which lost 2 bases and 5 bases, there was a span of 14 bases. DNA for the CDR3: TGTGCCAGCAGCTTAATAGGGGGTCCAGGAGATACGCAGTATTTT. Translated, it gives CASSLIGGPGDTQYF.

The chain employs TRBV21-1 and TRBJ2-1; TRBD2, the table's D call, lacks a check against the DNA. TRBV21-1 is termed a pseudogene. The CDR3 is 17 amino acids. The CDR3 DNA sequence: TGTGCCAGCAGCGCATCGTCATCGGGGGGGGAGAACAATGAGCAGTTCTTC. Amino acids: CASSASSSGGENNEQFF.

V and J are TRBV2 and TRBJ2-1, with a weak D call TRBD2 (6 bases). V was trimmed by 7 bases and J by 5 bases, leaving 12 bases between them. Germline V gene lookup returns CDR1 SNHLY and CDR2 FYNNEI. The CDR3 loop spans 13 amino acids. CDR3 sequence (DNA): TGTGCCAGCAAACTAGCTGTGCACAATGAGCAGTTCTTC. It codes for CASKLAVHNEQFF.

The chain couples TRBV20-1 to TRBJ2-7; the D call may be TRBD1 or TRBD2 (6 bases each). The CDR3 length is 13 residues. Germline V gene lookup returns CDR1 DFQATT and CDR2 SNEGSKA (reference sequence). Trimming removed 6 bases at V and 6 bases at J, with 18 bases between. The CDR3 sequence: CSAPGRGLSEQYF. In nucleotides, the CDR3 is TGCAGTGCACCAGGCCGGGGGCTGAGCGAGCAGTACTTC.

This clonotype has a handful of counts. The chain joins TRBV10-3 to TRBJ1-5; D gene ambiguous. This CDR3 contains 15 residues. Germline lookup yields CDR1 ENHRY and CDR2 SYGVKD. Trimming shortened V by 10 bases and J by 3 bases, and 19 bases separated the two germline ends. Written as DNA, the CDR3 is TGTGCCACCCAATCGAGTGGAGGGAACAATCAGCCCCAGCATTTT. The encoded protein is CATQSSGGNNQPQHF.

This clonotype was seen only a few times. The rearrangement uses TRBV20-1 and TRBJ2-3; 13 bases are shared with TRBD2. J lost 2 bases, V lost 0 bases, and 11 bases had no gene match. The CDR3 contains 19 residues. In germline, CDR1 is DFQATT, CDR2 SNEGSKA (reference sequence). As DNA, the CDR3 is TGCAGTGCTAGAGATCGAAGGACTAGCGGGAGCTGGTCCACAGATACGCAGTATTTT. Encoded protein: CSARDRRTSGSWSTDTQYF.

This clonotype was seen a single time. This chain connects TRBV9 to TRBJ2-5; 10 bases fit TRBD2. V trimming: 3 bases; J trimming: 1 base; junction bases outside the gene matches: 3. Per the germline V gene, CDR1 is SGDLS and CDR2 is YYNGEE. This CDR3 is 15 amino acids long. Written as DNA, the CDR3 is TGTGCCAGCAGCGACGGACTAGCGGCCCAAGAGACCCAGTACTTC. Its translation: CASSDGLAAQETQYF.

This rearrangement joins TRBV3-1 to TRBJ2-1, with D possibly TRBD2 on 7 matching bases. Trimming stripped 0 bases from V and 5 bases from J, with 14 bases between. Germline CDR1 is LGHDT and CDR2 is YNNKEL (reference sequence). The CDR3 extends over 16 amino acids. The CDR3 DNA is TGTGCCAGCAGCCAAGAGGCTCGGGGGGCGGACAATGAGCAGTTCTTC. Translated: CASSQEARGADNEQFF.

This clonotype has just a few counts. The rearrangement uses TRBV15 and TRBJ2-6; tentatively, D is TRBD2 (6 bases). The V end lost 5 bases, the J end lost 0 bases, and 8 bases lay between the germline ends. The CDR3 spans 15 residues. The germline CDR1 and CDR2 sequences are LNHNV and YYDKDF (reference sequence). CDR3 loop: CATSRGTSGANVLTF. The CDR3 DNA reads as TGTGCCACCAGCCGGGGGACCTCTGGGGCCAACGTCCTGACTTTC.

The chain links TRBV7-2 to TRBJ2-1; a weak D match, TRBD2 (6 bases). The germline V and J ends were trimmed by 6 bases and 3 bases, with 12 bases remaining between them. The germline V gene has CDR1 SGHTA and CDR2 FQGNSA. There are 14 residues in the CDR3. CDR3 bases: TGTGCCAGCAGGAGCGCGGGACTCTACAATGAGCAGTTCTTC. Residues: CASRSAGLYNEQFF.

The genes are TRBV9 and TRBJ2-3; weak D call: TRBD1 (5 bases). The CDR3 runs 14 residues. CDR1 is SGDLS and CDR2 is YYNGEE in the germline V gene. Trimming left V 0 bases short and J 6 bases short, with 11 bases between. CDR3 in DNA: TGTGCCAGCAGCGTAGATGGGGCATCCGATACGCAGTATTTT. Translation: CASSVDGASDTQYF.

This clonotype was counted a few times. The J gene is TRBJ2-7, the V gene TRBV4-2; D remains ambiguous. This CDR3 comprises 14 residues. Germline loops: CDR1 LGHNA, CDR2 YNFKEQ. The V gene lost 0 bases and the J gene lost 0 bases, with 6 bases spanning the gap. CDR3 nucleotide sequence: TGTGCCAGCAGCCAAGAACCCAGCTCCTACGAGCAGTACTTC. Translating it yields CASSQEPSSYEQYF.

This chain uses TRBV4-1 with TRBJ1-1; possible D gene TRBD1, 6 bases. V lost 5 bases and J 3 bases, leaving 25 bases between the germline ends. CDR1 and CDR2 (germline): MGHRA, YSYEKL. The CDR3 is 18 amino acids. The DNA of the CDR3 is TGCGCCAGCAGCGTAATCGCCGGGGGCCCACTTCAGGACACTGAAGCTTTCTTT. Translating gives CASSVIAGGPLQDTEAFF.

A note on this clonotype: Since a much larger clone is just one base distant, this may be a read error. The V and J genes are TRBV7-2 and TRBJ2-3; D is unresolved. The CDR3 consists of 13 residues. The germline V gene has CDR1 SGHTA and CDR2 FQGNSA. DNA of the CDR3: TGTGCCAGTTTGGACGGAACCACAGAAACGCAGTATTTT. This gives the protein CASLDGTTETQYF.

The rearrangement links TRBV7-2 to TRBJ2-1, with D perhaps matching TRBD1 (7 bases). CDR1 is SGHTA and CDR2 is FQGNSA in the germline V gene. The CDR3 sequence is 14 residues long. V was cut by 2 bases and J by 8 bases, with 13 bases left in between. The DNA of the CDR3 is TGTGCCAGCAGCTTAAACAGGGGAGGCGATGAGCAGTTCTTC. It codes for CASSLNRGGDEQFF.